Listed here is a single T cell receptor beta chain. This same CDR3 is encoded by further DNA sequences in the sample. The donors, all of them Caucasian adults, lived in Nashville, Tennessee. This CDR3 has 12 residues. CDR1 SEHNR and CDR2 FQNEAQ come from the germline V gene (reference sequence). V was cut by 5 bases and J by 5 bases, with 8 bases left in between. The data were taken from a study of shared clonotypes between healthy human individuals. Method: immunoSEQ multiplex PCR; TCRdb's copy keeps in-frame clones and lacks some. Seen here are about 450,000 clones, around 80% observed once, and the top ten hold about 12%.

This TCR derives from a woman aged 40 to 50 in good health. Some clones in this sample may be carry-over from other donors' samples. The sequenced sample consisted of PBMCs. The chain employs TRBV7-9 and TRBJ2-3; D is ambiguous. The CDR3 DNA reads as TGTGCCAGCAGCCCTCTTGGAGATACGCAGTATTTT. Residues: CASSPLGDTQYF.